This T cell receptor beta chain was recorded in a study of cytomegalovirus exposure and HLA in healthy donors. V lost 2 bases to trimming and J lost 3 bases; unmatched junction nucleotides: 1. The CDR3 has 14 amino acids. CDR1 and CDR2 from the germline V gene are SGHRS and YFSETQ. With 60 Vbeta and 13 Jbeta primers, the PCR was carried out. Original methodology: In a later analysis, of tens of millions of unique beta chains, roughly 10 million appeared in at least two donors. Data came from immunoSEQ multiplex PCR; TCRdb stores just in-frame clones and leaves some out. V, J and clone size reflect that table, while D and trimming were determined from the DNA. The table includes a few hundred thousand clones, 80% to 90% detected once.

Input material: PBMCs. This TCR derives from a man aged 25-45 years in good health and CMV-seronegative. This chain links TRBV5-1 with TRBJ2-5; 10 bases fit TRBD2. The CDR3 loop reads CASSFGTSEETQYF. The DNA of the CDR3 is TGCGCCAGCAGCTTTGGGACTAGCGAAGAGACCCAGTACTTC.